Listed below are T cell receptor beta chains from one sample, sequenced in a study of response to subunit inactivated influenza vaccine. TCRdb reprocessed the RT-PCR reads via MiXCR and lists one record per CDR3 protein. The sample carries fewer than 700,000 distinct CDR3 sequences, 10% to 15% recorded once. Sequencing used PBMCs from blood, obtained about 40 days after vaccination. The source is a man over 45 who received an inactivated influenza vaccine. CDR3s include the opening cysteine and the closing phenylalanine or tryptophan. The order of the fields is V gene, CDR3 length, J gene, CDR3 protein.

TRBV20-1	15	TRBJ2-7	CSAQEERVETYEQYF
TRBV15	14	TRBJ2-1	CATSRGLGYNEQFF
TRBV7-2	15	TRBJ2-5	CASSLSLAGWETQYF
TRBV11-1	14	TRBJ1-6	CASSPRTRNSPLHF
TRBV7-2	15	TRBJ1-5	CASSSAAGISQPQHF
TRBV7-2	15	TRBJ2-7	CASSSPPGQGYEQYF
TRBV12-3/TRBV12-4	15	TRBJ2-3	CASSFRASGTDTQYF
TRBV20-1	11	TRBJ2-7	CSALWGYEQYF
TRBV10-3	15	TRBJ2-3	CAIRDRVTNTDTQYF
TRBV12-3/TRBV12-4	13	TRBJ1-1	CASSLAGQSPVFF
TRBV20-1	14	TRBJ2-7	CSARTSGGFYEQYF
TRBV28	17	TRBJ2-2	CASSTDWTGRNTGELFF
TRBV29-1	15	TRBJ1-1	CSVAYRGLVNTEAFF
TRBV6-5	13	TRBJ1-5	CASSYSFSQPQHF
TRBV20-1	16	TRBJ1-6	CSATPRGSSYNSPLHF
TRBV20-1	15	TRBJ1-5	CSARGGGATNQPQHF
TRBV7-2	15	TRBJ2-2	CASSPRLGGAGELFF
TRBV5-1	14	TRBJ2-3	CASRDRVVTDTQYF
TRBV20-1	13	TRBJ2-7	CSAPGLAISEQYF
TRBV5-1	16	TRBJ2-1	CASSLPAGTGEDEQFF
TRBV2	15	TRBJ2-3	CASSYSRGATDTQYF
TRBV7-2	13	TRBJ2-1	CASSGGRRNEQFF
TRBV10-3	13	TRBJ1-2	CAISDLPRVGYTF
TRBV11-2	16	TRBJ2-2	CASSLGRDHDTGELFF
TRBV3-1	15	TRBJ2-3	CASSFRQGLTDTQYF
TRBV7-9	13	TRBJ2-3	CASRMTGTDTQYF
TRBV7-2	15	TRBJ2-3	CASSLNLRSTDTHYF
TRBV12-3/TRBV12-4	12	TRBJ1-5	CARRVSNQPQHF
TRBV7-2	13	TRBJ2-1	CASSYPGLVEQFF
TRBV18	15	TRBJ2-7	CASSPPGVAGYEQYF
TRBV6-2/TRBV6-3	16	TRBJ2-1	CASSLAGQPYTMSSVF
TRBV2	15	TRBJ2-3	CASRTSGPYTDTQYF
TRBV5-1	15	TRBJ2-1	CASSSQGSTYNEQFF
TRBV4-2	11	TRBJ2-1	CASSSSGLAFF
TRBV5-5	13	TRBJ2-7	CASSLADSLEQYF
TRBV6-1	18	TRBJ1-6	CASRTGQGATAYNSPLHF
TRBV7-9	17	TRBJ2-3	CASSLEDSSSSTDTQYF
TRBV7-8	16	TRBJ2-7	CASSLGRTSGFYEQYF
TRBV20-1	12	TRBJ2-1	CSASRTYNEQFF
TRBV20-1	11	TRBJ2-2	CSARGTGVLFF
TRBV7-9	14	TRBJ2-1	CASSPGVTYNEQFF